Listed below are T cell receptor beta chains from one sample, sequenced in a study of T cells expressing NK-cell markers. TCRdb re-called the 5' RACE reads and gives one entry per CDR3 protein, without DNA. Across about 150,000 distinct CDR3 sequences, the top ten clones capture 30% to 45% of the sample. Sequencing was performed on blood T cells: a sorted CD56 or NKG2C T cell subset, CD4+ or CD8+ T cells, or bulk PBMC T cells (not recorded which). The receptor source for this set is a woman aged 50 to 60 in good health. The CDR3 runs from the conserved cysteine through the conserved F or W. Each record gives: V gene, J gene, CDR3 protein.

TRBV24-1,TRBJ2-3,CATSALADQSTDTQYF
TRBV2,TRBJ1-5,CASSAGSLTGNQPQHF
TRBV6-5,TRBJ1-5,CASRPSTGVWQPQHF
TRBV7-9,TRBJ2-1,CASSKDGGNEQFF
TRBV6-2/TRBV6-3,TRBJ2-1,CASSYSTGLSYNEQFF
TRBV10-3,TRBJ1-1,CAIRDAGRKNTEAFF
TRBV27,TRBJ1-2,CASSSLTLYGYTF
TRBV4-2,TRBJ2-3,CASSQPTGTSATDTQYF
TRBV19,TRBJ2-1,CASPGLAGKASSYNEQFF
TRBV2,TRBJ2-5,CATRSLVPDETQYF
TRBV7-9,TRBJ2-3,CASSILAGGDTQYF
TRBV9,TRBJ1-6,CASSGALWQGGVSPLHF
TRBV12-3/TRBV12-4,TRBJ2-5,CASSSILAMEETQYF